This T cell receptor beta chain comes out of a study of blood T cell repertoires in COVID-19. Study at large: Italy, Spain and the United States were the sources of the convalescent and acute COVID-19 samples. PBMCs, B-cell-depleted T cells, or T cells were the source of the cDNA or gDNA that made up the material.

Trimming took 3 bases from V and 6 from J; bases not matched to a gene: 4. Germline loops: CDR1 SEHNR, CDR2 FQNEAQ (reference sequence). The CDR3 runs 14 residues. Source study methods: Estimated nucleated cell counts came from reference gene primer amplification. Profiling relied on immunoSEQ multiplex PCR, and the TCRdb table lists in-frame clones only, not all of them. The V and J calls and the clone size are those of that table, but D and trimming were determined from the DNA. Here the sample spans 130,000 or so clones, about 85% being singletons. The sequenced sample consisted of peripheral blood. The origin of this receptor is a human donor with COVID-19, enrolled during active disease. The donor label of this sample is uncertain. The V and J genes are TRBV7-9 and TRBJ2-1; TRBD1 matches 8 bases. The CDR3 DNA follows: TGTGCCAGCAGCTTCTGGACAGGGACCAATGAGCAGTTCTTC. Protein: CASSFWTGTNEQFF.